The 14 T cell receptor beta chains below were found in one sample sequenced in a study of T cells after yellow fever vaccination. TCRdb reanalysed the 5' RACE reads using MiXCR and keeps one entry per CDR3 protein. The data contain 20,000 to 25,000 distinct CDR3 sequences, roughly 3.2% of them singletons. The specimen was PBMCs, either bulk or a sorted T-cell subset (CD4+, CD8+, memory, or dextramer-sorted; not recorded which), collected approximately 47 days after the first yellow fever vaccination. Receptors were obtained from a man between 18 and 35 years old who received the YFV17D yellow fever vaccine.

This clonotype was recorded at least ten times. The gene calls are TRBV10-3 and TRBJ1-2, with 7 bases lining up with TRBD1. Trimming at V came to 6 bases and at J to 0 bases, leaving 4 bases not matched to a gene. This CDR3 contains 14 residues. Per the germline V gene, CDR1 is ENHRY and CDR2 is SYGVKD. DNA for the CDR3: TGTGCCATCAGCCCAGACAGGGCTAACTATGGCTACACCTTC. This sequence encodes CAISPDRANYGYTF.

By its share, this clonotype is medium-sized. This chain uses TRBV5-1 with TRBJ2-3; D gene uncertain. The germline gives CDR1 SGHRS, CDR2 YFSETQ. CDR3 length: 14 residues. Trimming stripped 2 bases from V and 1 base from J, with 8 bases between. CDR3 coding DNA: TGCGCCAGCAGCTTCGAACGAGGCACAGATACGCAGTATTTT. It codes for CASSFERGTDTQYF.

This clonotype was picked up many times. V and J are TRBV27 and TRBJ2-7; D remains ambiguous. Germline V gene lookup returns CDR1 MNHEY and CDR2 SMNVEV (reference sequence). Trimming took off 5 bases at V and 1 base at J, with 9 bases between the two ends. CDR3 length: 13 amino acids. CDR3 bases: TGTGCCAGCAGTCACGGGCCATCCTACGAGCAGTACGTC. Amino acid sequence: CASSHGPSYEQYV.

This clonotype was detected many times. This rearrangement joins TRBV2 to TRBJ2-3; 11 bases line up with TRBD2. The J segment lost 1 base and the V segment lost 0 bases, leaving 9 bases of the junction unmatched. Germline-derived CDR1 and CDR2 are SNHLY and FYNNEI. CDR3 length equals 19 residues. The CDR3 DNA reads TGTGCCAGCAGTGAAGCGCGTAGCGGGGGGGAATGGGGCACAGATACGCAGTATTTT. This sequence encodes CASSEARSGGEWGTDTQYF.

This clonotype was detected many times. The chain carries TRBV4-1 and TRBJ2-3, with 7 nucleotides matching TRBD2. Trimming removed 3 bases from V and 8 bases from J; junction bases left unmatched: 8. The V gene's germline CDR1 is MGHRA and CDR2 YSYEKL. The CDR3 has 14 amino acids. The chain's CDR3 is CASSQGLHQGTQYF. In nucleotides, the CDR3 is TGCGCCAGCAGCCAGGGACTACACCAGGGTACGCAGTATTTT.

In this sample, this clonotype turned up many times. This chain links TRBV5-1 with TRBJ1-1; no definite D call. The germline CDR1 and CDR2 sequences are SGHRS and YFSETQ. V dropped 0 bases and J dropped 9 bases, with 9 bases sitting between them. This CDR3 has 12 amino acids. CDR3 protein: CASSLEGPQAFF. Here the CDR3 DNA reads TGCGCCAGCAGCTTGGAAGGACCCCAAGCTTTCTTT.

The chain uses TRBV29-1 and TRBJ2-6, with 8 nucleotides matching TRBD1. CDR1 and CDR2 from the germline V gene are SQVTM and ANQGSEA. Germline trimming cut 6 bases from V and 9 bases from J; bases unmatched to any gene: 10. CDR3 size: 14 residues. CDR3 sequence (DNA): TGCAGCGTGGGAGGAGGGACAGGCGACAACGTCCTGACTTTC. Encoded protein: CSVGGGTGDNVLTF.

There are many counts of this clonotype. The chain joins TRBV20-1 to TRBJ2-7; D assignment may be TRBD1 or TRBD2 (5 bases each). The CDR3 consists of 14 residues. The ends were cut back, 3 bases at V and 2 bases at J, with 14 bases in the middle. The germline V gene has CDR1 DFQATT and CDR2 SNEGSKA (reference sequence). CDR3: CSARGDLGAYEQYF. The CDR3 bases are TGCAGTGCTAGGGGGGACCTTGGGGCCTACGAGCAGTACTTC.

This clonotype was counted ten times or more. The V gene is TRBV2, the J gene TRBJ2-3, with a weak D call TRBD2 (5 bases). V lost 7 bases to trimming and J lost 0 bases, with 8 bases between them. Germline V gives CDR1 SNHLY, CDR2 FYNNEI. This CDR3 contains 13 residues. The CDR3 reads CASMRASTDTQYF. The CDR3 nucleotides are TGTGCCAGCATGCGGGCTAGCACAGATACGCAGTATTTT.

The table lists this clonotype with many counts. This chain uses TRBV5-5 with TRBJ1-2, with D possibly TRBD1 on 6 matching bases. CDR3 length: 13 amino acids. Germline V gene lookup returns CDR1 SGHKS and CDR2 YYEKEE (reference sequence). Trimming stripped 2 bases from V and 4 bases from J, with 9 bases between. DNA for the CDR3: TGTGCCAGCAGCTTTGGACAGATCTATGGCTACACCTTC. Its protein product is CASSFGQIYGYTF.

This clonotype was counted ten times or more. The chain joins TRBV27 to TRBJ2-2; D is ambiguous. Trimming took 3 bases from V and 1 from J, leaving 21 bases between them. CDR3 length: 19 amino acids. Germline CDR1 reads MNHEY; CDR2 reads SMNVEV (reference sequence). The CDR3 loop is CASSFSVKPWEMNTGELFF. The CDR3, as DNA: TGTGCCAGCAGTTTTTCGGTTAAGCCATGGGAAATGAACACCGGGGAGCTGTTTTTT.

The chain combines TRBV9 with TRBJ1-1; possibly TRBD1 for D (5 bases). The V gene lost 0 bases and the J gene lost 5 bases, with 8 bases spanning the gap. The V gene's germline CDR1 is SGDLS and CDR2 YYNGEE. The CDR3 sequence is 13 residues long. CDR3 DNA sequence: TGTGCCAGCAGCGTAGCAAGGGGAACTGAAGCTTTCTTT. It yields the protein CASSVARGTEAFF.

This clonotype has more than one count but fewer than ten. V and J are TRBV9 and TRBJ1-1; TRBD1 is a possible D gene (6 bases). The CDR3 runs 15 residues. V was trimmed by 0 bases and J by 4 bases, leaving 13 bases between them. Germline V lookup: CDR1 SGDLS, CDR2 YYNGEE. This CDR3 reads CASSVGSPGATEAFF. CDR3 nucleotides: TGTGCCAGCAGCGTAGGCTCGCCGGGGGCCACTGAAGCTTTCTTT.

This clonotype was recorded many times. The CDR3, as DNA: TGCAGTGCTGGGACAGAAAACATTCAGTACTTC. Encoded protein: CSAGTENIQYF. J is TRBJ2-4 and V is TRBV20-1; 7 bases are shared with TRBD1. Unmatched junction bases numbered 0, after V lost 5 bases and J lost 5 bases. The CDR3 is made up of 11 amino acids. Germline V gives CDR1 DFQATT, CDR2 SNEGSKA (reference sequence).